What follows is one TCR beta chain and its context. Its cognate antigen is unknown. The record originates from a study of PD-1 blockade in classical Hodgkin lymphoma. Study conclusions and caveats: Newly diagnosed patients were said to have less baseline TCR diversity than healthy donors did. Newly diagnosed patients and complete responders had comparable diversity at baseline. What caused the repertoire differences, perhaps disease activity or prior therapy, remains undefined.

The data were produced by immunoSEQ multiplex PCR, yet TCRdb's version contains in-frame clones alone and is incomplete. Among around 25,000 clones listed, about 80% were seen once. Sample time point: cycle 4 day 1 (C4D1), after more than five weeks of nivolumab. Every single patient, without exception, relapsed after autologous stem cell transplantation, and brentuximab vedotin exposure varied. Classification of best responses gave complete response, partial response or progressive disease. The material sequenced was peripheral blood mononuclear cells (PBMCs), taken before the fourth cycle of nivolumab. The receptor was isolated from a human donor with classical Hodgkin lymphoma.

CDR3 protein: CASSFGGAQYF. CDR3 in DNA: TGTGCCAGTAGTTTTGGGGGGGCCCAGTACTTC. The J gene is TRBJ2-5, the V gene TRBV19; 7 positions agree with TRBD2. V shed 5 bases, J shed 9 bases, and the junction held 3 bases outside the gene matches. Per the germline V gene, CDR1 is LNHDA and CDR2 is SQIVND (reference sequence). This CDR3 has 11 amino acids.